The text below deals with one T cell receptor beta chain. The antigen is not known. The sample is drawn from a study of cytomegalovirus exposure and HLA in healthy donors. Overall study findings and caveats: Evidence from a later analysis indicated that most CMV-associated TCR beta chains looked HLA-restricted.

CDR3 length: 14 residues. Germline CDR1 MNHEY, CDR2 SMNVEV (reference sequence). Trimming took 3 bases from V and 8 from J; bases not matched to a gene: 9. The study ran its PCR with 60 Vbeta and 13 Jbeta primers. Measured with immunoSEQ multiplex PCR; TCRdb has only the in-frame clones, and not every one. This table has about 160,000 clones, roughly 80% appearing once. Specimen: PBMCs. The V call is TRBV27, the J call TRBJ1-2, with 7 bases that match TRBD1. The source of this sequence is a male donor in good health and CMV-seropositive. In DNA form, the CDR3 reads TGTGCCAGCAGTTTCAGGACAGGTGGGACCGGCTACACCTTC. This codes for CASSFRTGGTGYTF.